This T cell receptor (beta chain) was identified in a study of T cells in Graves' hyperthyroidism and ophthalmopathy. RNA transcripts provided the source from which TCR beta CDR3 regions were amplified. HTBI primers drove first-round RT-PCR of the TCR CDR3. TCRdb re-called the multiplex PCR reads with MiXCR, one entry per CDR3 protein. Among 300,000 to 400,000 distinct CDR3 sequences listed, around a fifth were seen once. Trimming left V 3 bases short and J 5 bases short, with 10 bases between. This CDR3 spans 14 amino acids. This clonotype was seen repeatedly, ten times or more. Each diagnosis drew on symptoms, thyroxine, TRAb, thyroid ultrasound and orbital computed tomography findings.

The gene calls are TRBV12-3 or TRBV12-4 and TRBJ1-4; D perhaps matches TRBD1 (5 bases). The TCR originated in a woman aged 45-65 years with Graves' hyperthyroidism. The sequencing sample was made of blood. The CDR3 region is CASSLGGLNEKLFF. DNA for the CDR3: TGTGCCAGCAGTTTGGGGGGGTTGAATGAAAAACTGTTTTTT.